This T cell receptor (beta chain) stems from a study of a mutant IDH1 vaccine in newly diagnosed glioma. About the study: Those enrolled had earlier been treated with radiotherapy, temozolomide, or both, mostly both.

The CDR3 spans 17 residues. Unmatched junction bases numbered 20, after V lost 7 bases and J lost 6 bases. Germline V gene sequence: CDR1 SNHLY, CDR2 FYNNEI. The time point here: week 23, last vaccination. In the vaccine, a single dose held 300 ug of the mutant IDH1 20-mer peptide, along with topical imiquimod. Data came from immunoSEQ multiplex PCR; TCRdb stores just in-frame clones and leaves some out. Among approximately 70,000 clones listed, 84% were seen once. About this clone itself: Antigen unknown.

This TCR derives from a man aged 18 to 29 with glioma. Sample: PBMCs, taken from a glioma patient whose treatment included an IDH1 peptide vaccine. The gene calls are TRBV2 and TRBJ2-7; 8 nucleotides match TRBD2. The CDR3 region has the DNA TGTGCCAGCACCTCCCCCCCAGCGGGAGCCGGCTGGGGCGAGCAGTACTTC. Translated, it gives CASTSPPAGAGWGEQYF.